The source of this T cell receptor beta chain is a study of Ad26.COV2.S vaccination and SARS-CoV-2 variants. Study background: Donor got 5x10^10 or 1x10^11 viral particles of Ad26.COV2.S.

As to treatment: roughly 20 received Ad26.COV2.S at low or high dose, single or two shots; about five received placebo; per-sample allocation not given. Sampling was performed 63 days after the first vaccine or placebo injection. What was given as vaccine was an Ad26 vector encoding Wuhan-strain SARS-CoV-2 spike. Turning to this clone: Its specificity is not known.

Study-wide results and limits: Greater spike-specific TCR breadth was seen in vaccine recipients than in placebo recipients.

The V gene's germline CDR1 is SGHDN and CDR2 FVKESK. The CDR3 has 15 amino acids. Trimming took 4 bases from V and 6 from J; bases not matched to a gene: 6. The data were produced by immunoSEQ multiplex PCR, yet TCRdb's version contains in-frame clones alone and is incomplete. This table has about 400,000 clones, roughly four fifths appearing once. Sequencing was performed on peripheral blood, taken in a trial of Ad26.COV2.S vaccine versus placebo. This receptor was identified in a person between 18 and 65 years old who received the Ad26.COV2.S COVID-19 vaccine or a placebo. The chain employs TRBV14 and TRBJ1-6, with 7 bases that match TRBD1. The CDR3 region is CASSPRGTVNSPLHF. The DNA for the CDR3 is TGTGCCAGCAGCCCGCGCGGGACAGTTAATTCACCCCTCCACTTT.